This TCR beta chain was retrieved from a study of blood T cell repertoires in COVID-19. The germline gives CDR1 MNHEY, CDR2 SVGAGI. V lost 5 bases and J lost 5; bases outside the gene matches: 8. CDR3 size: 14 residues. The method was immunoSEQ multiplex PCR; TCRdb's version includes in-frame clones alone and lacks a portion of them. The table includes some 100,000 clones, about four fifths detected once. This receptor was obtained from a woman aged 55-70 years with acute or convalescent COVID-19. This rearrangement joins TRBV6-5 to TRBJ2-5; 7 bases are shared with TRBD1. Sequencing was carried out using peripheral blood. For the CDR3, the DNA is TGTGCCAGCAGTACCGGGACAGTATTGGAGACCCAGTACTTC. This sequence encodes CASSTGTVLETQYF.